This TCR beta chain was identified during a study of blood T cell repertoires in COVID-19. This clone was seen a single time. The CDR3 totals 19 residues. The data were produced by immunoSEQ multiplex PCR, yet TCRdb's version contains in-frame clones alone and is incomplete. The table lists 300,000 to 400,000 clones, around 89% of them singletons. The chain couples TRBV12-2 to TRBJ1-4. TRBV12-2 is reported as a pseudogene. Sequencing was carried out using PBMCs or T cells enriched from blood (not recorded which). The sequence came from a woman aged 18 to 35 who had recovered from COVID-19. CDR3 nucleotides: TGTGCAAGTCGCTTAGGCGGGGCGGAACTACTTCCAACTAATGAAAAACTGTTTTTT. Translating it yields CASRLGGAELLPTNEKLFF.